The present entry profiles one T cell receptor (beta chain) with its context. The sample originates from a study of blood T cell repertoires in COVID-19. Repertoires were generated with immunoSEQ multiplex PCR, while TCRdb's copy carries only in-frame clones and drops some. The sample has more than 300,000 clones, more than 70% seen once. The sequenced material came from peripheral blood. This clonotype was obtained from a woman between 25 and 40 years old with COVID-19, enrolled during active disease.

CDR3 in DNA: TGCGCCAGCAGCTCGCAGGGTGTCCTTTACGAGCAGTACTTC. Its translation: CASSSQGVLYEQYF. The chain employs TRBV5-1 and TRBJ2-7; perhaps TRBD1 as D (5 bases). The CDR3 length is 14 residues. V dropped 3 bases and J dropped 4 bases, with 14 bases sitting between them. CDR1 and CDR2 (germline): SGHRS, YFSETQ.